This T cell receptor beta chain was identified during a study of PD-1 blockade in classical Hodgkin lymphoma (dated by TCRdb to 2018 to 2020). With respect to the entire study: Nivolumab dosing was 3 mg/kg intravenously every 2 weeks, continuing until either disease progression or unacceptable toxicity. A peripheral blood immune signature of response to PD-1 blockade in classical Hodgkin lymphoma was defined using TCR beta sequencing and CyTOF.

A word on this clone: Its cognate antigen has yet to be identified. No clone much larger than this one lies a single base away; base qualities are absent.

V sheds 0 bases and J sheds 1 base, leaving 10 bases between their ends. The CDR3 holds 15 amino acids from the cysteine to the phenylalanine. This entry keeps only the CDR3 DNA: 45 bases, framed from base 1. Taken from the germline V gene, the CDR1 and CDR2 loops are SGHRS and YFSETQ. Overall study results and their limits: Lower diversity was seen in patients whose nivolumab began less than 1 year after ASCT, and these patients were left out of later analyses so that immune reconstitution would not confound the results. A significant rise by C4D1 was seen in CD4+ but not CD8+ TCR diversity (p=0.0027 vs p=0.16), with the rise being most apparent in complete responders (p=0.02). Newly diagnosed patients were reported to have lower baseline TCR diversity than healthy donors, and relapsed/refractory patients were reported to have lower baseline TCR diversity still. Only a single clinical trial cohort was studied, and what caused the repertoire differences, possibly disease activity or prior therapy, remained undefined. Trial patients with a complete response had baseline diversity similar to that of newly diagnosed patients, while partial responders and progressors had significantly lower diversity.

Read against the paper, the sample's time point label means: cycle 2 day 1 (C2D1) of nivolumab. Every trial patient had relapsed following autologous stem cell transplantation, and prior brentuximab vedotin exposure was what differed among cohorts A, B and C. A total of 56 patients with relapsed/refractory classical Hodgkin lymphoma made up the trial cohort, and each patient's best overall response was complete response, partial response or progressive disease. Trial patients were treated with single-agent nivolumab in the multi-cohort phase II CheckMate 205 trial. Best overall response was determined by an independent review committee according to the 2007 International Working Group response criteria. Trial PBMCs were collected just before the start of nivolumab (C1D1) and during therapy at cycle 2 day 1 and cycle 4 day 1. Peripheral blood was collected in 8 mL Vacutainer Cell Preparation Tubes, from which PBMCs were isolated by centrifugation and then cryopreserved.

The Qiagen DNeasy kit was used to extract genomic DNA both from unsorted PBMCs and from the negatively selected CD4+ and CD8+ fractions. TCR beta CDR3 regions were subjected to amplification by immunoSEQ multiplex PCR with primers that anneal to V and J segments. A synthetic immune receptor repertoire was used to minimize amplification bias, and any remaining bias was removed computationally after sequencing. The authors' pipeline ran thus. Repertoire diversity was quantified as the Shannon entropy index using custom Python scripts. Unsorted, CD4+ and CD8+ repertoires were examined separately, except in combined analyses, for which CD4+ and CD8+ sequences were merged in silico. A clone was considered expanded if an increase in frequency of at least 2-fold after treatment relative to C1D1 was found, and a pseudocount of 0.5 was applied to clones undetected at baseline. Singleton clones were defined as clones with 0 or 1 copy at C1D1, and non-singleton clones were defined as clones with 2 or more copies. Clones expanded in unsorted samples were annotated as CD4+, CD8+ or unknown by matching protein sequences in sorted samples from the same patient. Diversity changes from C1D1 to C4D1 were tested in paired samples using Wilcoxon tests. What TCRdb holds here is the immuneACCESS table cut down to in-frame rearrangements. Part of the clones is not present; checked against another copy, under half of the missing clones reflect an unresolved V gene, and the others are unexplained. The V and J calls and clone size were taken over from that table, and D and trimming were inferred from the DNA. For this sample there are around 25,000 clones; approximately 78% appear just once. The biggest ten clones account for approximately 10% of the sample.

This TCR came from a human donor with classical Hodgkin lymphoma. The chain joins TRBV5-1 to TRBJ2-5; the D call is tentative, TRBD1 or TRBD2, as each matches 6 bases. Sample: peripheral blood mononuclear cells (PBMCs), taken before the second cycle of nivolumab. The CDR3 here reads CASSLGGAPQETQYF. The sequence in DNA is TGCGCCAGCAGCTTGGGGGGGGCCCCCCAAGAGACCCAGTACTTC. Where the CDR3 stops, the reference TRBV5-1 and TRBJ2-5 genes take over; the full variable domain is KAGVTQTPRYLIKTRGQQVTLSCSPISGHRSVSWYQQTPGQGLQFLFEYFSETQRNKGNFPGRFSGRQFSNSRSEMNVSTLELGDSALYLCASSLGGAPQETQYFGPGTRLLVL.